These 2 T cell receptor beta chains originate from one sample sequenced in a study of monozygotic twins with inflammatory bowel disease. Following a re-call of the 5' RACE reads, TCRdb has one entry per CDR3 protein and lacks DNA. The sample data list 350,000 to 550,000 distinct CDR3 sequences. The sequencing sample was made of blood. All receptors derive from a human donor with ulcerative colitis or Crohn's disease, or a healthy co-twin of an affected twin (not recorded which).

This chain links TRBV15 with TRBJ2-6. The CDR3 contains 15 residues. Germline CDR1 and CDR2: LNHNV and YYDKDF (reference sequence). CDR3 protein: CATSREYSGANVLTF.

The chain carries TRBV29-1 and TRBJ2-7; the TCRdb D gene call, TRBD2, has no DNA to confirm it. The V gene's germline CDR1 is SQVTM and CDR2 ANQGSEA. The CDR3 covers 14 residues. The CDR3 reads CSAIVGRVSYEQYF.